This is a list of T cell receptor beta chains from one sample in a study of blood T cell repertoires in COVID-19. The assay was immunoSEQ multiplex PCR, and TCRdb's table has in-frame clones only and misses some. The sample includes some 240,000 clones, 75% to 90% seen only once; the top ten take over 4%. The sequenced sample consisted of peripheral blood. These TCRs come from a woman aged 70-85 years with COVID-19, enrolled during active disease. CDR3s include the opening cysteine and the closing phenylalanine or tryptophan. A D gene is named only where the DNA matches it firmly. Clone size, where shown, is once, few, many, or a class for clones that have expanded.

d_call: TRBD1
j_call: TRBJ1-5
clone_size: -
v_call: TRBV3-1/TRBV3-2
cdr3_nt: TGTGCCAGCAGCCGGACAGGGGGTCAGCCCCAGCATTTT
cdr3_aa: CASSRTGGQPQHF

d_call: TRBD1
j_call: TRBJ1-4
clone_size: -
v_call: TRBV6-5
cdr3_nt: TGTGCCAGCAGCATCGACAGGGGGCGGTGGGAAAAACTGTTTTTT
cdr3_aa: CASSIDRGRWEKLFF

d_call: -
j_call: TRBJ1-6
clone_size: -
v_call: TRBV7-2
cdr3_nt: TGTGCCAGCAGCTTACTCGGGGGAGGCAATTCACCCCTCCACTTT
cdr3_aa: CASSLLGGGNSPLHF

d_call: TRBD2
j_call: TRBJ2-7
clone_size: -
v_call: TRBV6-5
cdr3_nt: TGTGCCAGCAGCCCCGGGACTAGTTTCTACGAGCAGTACTTC
cdr3_aa: CASSPGTSFYEQYF

d_call: -
j_call: TRBJ1-1
clone_size: once
v_call: TRBV11-3
cdr3_nt: TGTGCCAGCAGCGGGGATGAGGGGAGGGCTTTCTTT
cdr3_aa: CASSGDEGRAFF

d_call: TRBD1
j_call: TRBJ1-3
clone_size: -
v_call: TRBV2
cdr3_nt: TGTGCCAGCATCCCAGGACAGGGCGCTGGAAACACCATATATTTT
cdr3_aa: CASIPGQGAGNTIYF

d_call: -
j_call: TRBJ2-7
clone_size: -
v_call: TRBV11-3
cdr3_nt: TGTGCCAGCAGCTTAGATCGGCAGGACGAGCAGTACTTC
cdr3_aa: CASSLDRQDEQYF

d_call: -
j_call: TRBJ1-1
clone_size: -
v_call: TRBV27
cdr3_nt: TGTAGGGGGAACACTGAAGCTTTCTTT
cdr3_aa: CRGNTEAFF

d_call: -
j_call: TRBJ1-1
clone_size: -
v_call: TRBV29-1
cdr3_nt: TGCAGCGTCTTGGGCAGGGAGAACACTGAAGCTTTCTTT
cdr3_aa: CSVLGRENTEAFF

d_call: -
j_call: TRBJ1-1
clone_size: -
v_call: TRBV29-1
cdr3_nt: TGCAGCGGAACAGCATTTTTGAACACTGAAGCTTTCTTT
cdr3_aa: CSGTAFLNTEAFF

d_call: -
j_call: TRBJ2-7
clone_size: -
v_call: TRBV28
cdr3_nt: TGTGCCAGCAGTACGCCTAGCAGCCACTACGAGCAGTACTTC
cdr3_aa: CASSTPSSHYEQYF

d_call: -
j_call: TRBJ1-4
clone_size: -
v_call: TRBV15
cdr3_nt: TGTGCCACCAGGGGGGGAGGTTTGGATGAAAAACTGTTTTTT
cdr3_aa: CATRGGGLDEKLFF

d_call: TRBD2
j_call: TRBJ2-7
clone_size: -
v_call: TRBV19
cdr3_nt: TGTGCCAGTAGTAGGGGACTATTGGCCTACGAGCAGTACTTC
cdr3_aa: CASSRGLLAYEQYF

d_call: TRBD2
j_call: TRBJ2-7
clone_size: -
v_call: TRBV11-2
cdr3_nt: TGTGCCAGCAGCTTAGGGGGGGGATACGAGCAGTACTTC
cdr3_aa: CASSLGGGYEQYF

d_call: TRBD2
j_call: TRBJ2-1
clone_size: -
v_call: TRBV28
cdr3_nt: TGTGCCAGCAGTACCAGCGGGAGCTCCTACAATGAGCAGTTCTTC
cdr3_aa: CASSTSGSSYNEQFF

d_call: TRBD1
j_call: TRBJ1-2
clone_size: -
v_call: TRBV18
cdr3_nt: TGTGCCAGCTCCCAGGGGGCGGGCGATGGCTACACCTTC
cdr3_aa: CASSQGAGDGYTF

d_call: TRBD2
j_call: TRBJ2-5
clone_size: -
v_call: TRBV7-8
cdr3_nt: TGTGCCAGCAGAGTTACGACTAGCCGGGAGACCCAGTACTTC
cdr3_aa: CASRVTTSRETQYF

d_call: -
j_call: TRBJ1-6
clone_size: -
v_call: TRBV30
cdr3_nt: TGTGCCTGGAGTGTAAGGGATAAGGGGCCACCCCTCCACTTT
cdr3_aa: CAWSVRDKGPPLHF

d_call: -
j_call: TRBJ2-7
clone_size: few
v_call: TRBV6-6
cdr3_nt: TGTGCCAGCAGTTACCTCAGGGACGAGCAGTACTTC
cdr3_aa: CASSYLRDEQYF

d_call: -
j_call: TRBJ2-1
clone_size: -
v_call: TRBV19
cdr3_nt: TGTGCCAGTAGTATAGGCTGGCGGAGCTCCTACAATGAGCAGTTCTTC
cdr3_aa: CASSIGWRSSYNEQFF

d_call: -
j_call: TRBJ2-5
clone_size: -
v_call: TRBV4-2
cdr3_nt: TGTGCCAGCGGCCGGTGGGGCGGAGAGACCCAGTACTTC
cdr3_aa: CASGRWGGETQYF

d_call: TRBD2
j_call: TRBJ2-3
clone_size: -
v_call: TRBV19
cdr3_nt: TGTGCCAGTACCCCGGGACTAGCGGTTCCTAGCACAGATACGCAGTATTTT
cdr3_aa: CASTPGLAVPSTDTQYF

d_call: TRBD2
j_call: TRBJ2-5
clone_size: -
v_call: TRBV10-3
cdr3_nt: TGTGCCATCAGTTCTTCCGGGACTACTCAAGAGACCCAGTACTTC
cdr3_aa: CAISSSGTTQETQYF

d_call: TRBD2
j_call: TRBJ2-7
clone_size: few
v_call: TRBV2
cdr3_nt: TGTGCCAGCAGCCCCCCTCTTGCGGGAGTATACGAGCAGTACTTC
cdr3_aa: CASSPPLAGVYEQYF

d_call: TRBD1
j_call: TRBJ2-5
clone_size: -
v_call: TRBV3-1/TRBV3-2
cdr3_nt: TGTGCCAGCAGCCAAGATCGCGGGACAGGGGGGGAGACCCAGTACTTC
cdr3_aa: CASSQDRGTGGETQYF

d_call: TRBD1
j_call: TRBJ1-2
clone_size: -
v_call: TRBV15
cdr3_nt: TGTGCCACCAGCGGTTTGACAGGGCGTCAATCTCGAGGCTACACCTTC
cdr3_aa: CATSGLTGRQSRGYTF

d_call: -
j_call: TRBJ1-6
clone_size: -
v_call: TRBV6-5
cdr3_nt: TGTGCCAGCGCAGACACGAATTCACCCCTCCACTTT
cdr3_aa: CASADTNSPLHF

d_call: -
j_call: TRBJ2-4
clone_size: -
v_call: TRBV5-6
cdr3_nt: TGTGCCAGCAGCCGACAAGCCAAAAACATTCAGTACTTC
cdr3_aa: CASSRQAKNIQYF

d_call: -
j_call: TRBJ2-3
clone_size: -
v_call: TRBV18
cdr3_nt: TGTGCCAGCTCACTAAGCGACTTCACAGATACGCAGTATTTT
cdr3_aa: CASSLSDFTDTQYF

d_call: TRBD2
j_call: TRBJ2-3
clone_size: -
v_call: TRBV27
cdr3_nt: TGTGCCAGCAGTTTAATCCTAGCGGGAGGGCCAGATACGCAGTATTTT
cdr3_aa: CASSLILAGGPDTQYF

d_call: -
j_call: TRBJ1-5
clone_size: -
v_call: TRBV28
cdr3_nt: TGTGCCAGCAGTTCCACCAGGGCTCAGCCCCAGCATTTT
cdr3_aa: CASSSTRAQPQHF

d_call: -
j_call: TRBJ2-2
clone_size: -
v_call: TRBV19
cdr3_nt: TGTGCCAGTATCGCCACTAGTCAGAGATCACACGGGGAGCTGTTTTTT
cdr3_aa: CASIATSQRSHGELFF

d_call: -
j_call: TRBJ2-7
clone_size: -
v_call: TRBV5-1
cdr3_nt: TGCGCCAGCAGAAGCAGTAGCGGCTACGAGCAGTACTTC
cdr3_aa: CASRSSSGYEQYF

d_call: -
j_call: TRBJ2-1
clone_size: -
v_call: TRBV5-3
cdr3_nt: TGTGCCAGGCACCTCCGGGACTTAATCAATGAGCAGTTCTTC
cdr3_aa: CARHLRDLINEQFF

d_call: TRBD2
j_call: TRBJ2-1
clone_size: -
v_call: TRBV5-1
cdr3_nt: TGCGCCAGCAGATACCTAGCGGGAGGCGATGAGCAGTTCTTC
cdr3_aa: CASRYLAGGDEQFF

d_call: -
j_call: TRBJ1-2
clone_size: -
v_call: TRBV6-6
cdr3_nt: TGTGCCAGCAGTCGACAGGACAGTTCCTATGGCTACACCTTC
cdr3_aa: CASSRQDSSYGYTF

d_call: -
j_call: TRBJ1-2
clone_size: -
v_call: TRBV21-1
cdr3_nt: TGTGCCAGCAGCAAAAGAAGTCTAGACAGCAACTATGGCTACACCTTC
cdr3_aa: CASSKRSLDSNYGYTF

d_call: -
j_call: TRBJ2-5
clone_size: few
v_call: TRBV6-6
cdr3_nt: TGTGCCAGCAGTATATCCGCGTCCCAAGAGACCCAGTACTTC
cdr3_aa: CASSISASQETQYF